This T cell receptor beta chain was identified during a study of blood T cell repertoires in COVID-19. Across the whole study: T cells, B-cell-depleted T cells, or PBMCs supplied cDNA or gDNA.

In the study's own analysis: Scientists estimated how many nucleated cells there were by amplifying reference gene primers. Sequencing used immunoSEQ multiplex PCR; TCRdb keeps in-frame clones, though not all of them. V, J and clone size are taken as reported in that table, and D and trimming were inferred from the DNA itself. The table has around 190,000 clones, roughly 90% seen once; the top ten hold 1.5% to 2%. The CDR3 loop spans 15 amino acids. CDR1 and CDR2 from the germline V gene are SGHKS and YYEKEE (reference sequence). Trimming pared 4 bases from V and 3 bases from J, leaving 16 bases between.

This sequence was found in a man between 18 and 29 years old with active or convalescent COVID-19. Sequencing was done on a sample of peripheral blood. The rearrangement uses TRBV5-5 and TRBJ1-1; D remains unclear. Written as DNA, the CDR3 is TGTGCCAGCAGCCCCAATCTCGGAGGACACACTGAAGCTTTCTTT. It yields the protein CASSPNLGGHTEAFF.